This section outlines one TCR beta chain sequence together with its context. Its antigen is currently unknown. This same CDR3 is encoded by further DNA sequences in the sample. The V end lost 1 base, the J end lost 13 bases, and 8 bases lay between the germline ends. Germline V gene lookup returns CDR1 LGHNA and CDR2 YSLEER. CDR3 size: 12 residues. The sample is drawn from a study of cytomegalovirus exposure and HLA in healthy donors. Use of 60 Vbeta and 13 Jbeta primers characterized the PCR. The table came from immunoSEQ multiplex PCR; TCRdb's copy has only in-frame clones and leaves some out. The sample lists some 150,000 clones; approximately 90% were seen once. The study's findings and limits: No immune exposure information besides CMV serostatus was available. In vitro testing confirmed a few CMV-associated chains as specific for CMV antigens. Judged likely to be a sequencing artifact was a cluster of highly shared sequence variants.

This chain uses TRBV4-3 with TRBJ1-6, with D uncertain. The clonotype originates from a woman aged 25 to 39 in good health and CMV-seronegative. The sequenced material came from PBMCs. The CDR3 sequence is CASSQGESPLHF. CDR3 DNA sequence: TGCGCCAGCAGCCAAGGAGAATCGCCCCTCCACTTT.